The T cell receptor beta chain described here comes from a study of T-cell reconstitution after alpha-beta-depleted transplantation in children. Unique molecular identifiers featured in how the TCRbeta library was prepared. TCRdb called the PCR reads again in MiXCR, with one record for every CDR3 protein. The sample records approximately 44,000 distinct CDR3 sequences, roughly 5% being singletons. This clonotype was seen repeatedly, ten times or more. With 5 bases clipped from V and 5 bases from J, the junction kept 5 bases outside the gene matches. The CDR3 runs to 14 residues. Germline CDR1 and CDR2: SGHRS and YFSETQ.

The TCR sequence derives from a female patient aged 2-10 years who had a stem cell transplant for aplastic anemia, so the T cells may come from the graft donor. Sequencing used PBMCs, mostly from graft donor cells, obtained 60 days after TCRalphabeta/CD19-depleted stem cell transplant. The rearrangement joins TRBV5-1 to TRBJ2-3; 10 bases map to TRBD1. This CDR3 reads CASRSTGGRDTQYF. The DNA for the CDR3 is TGCGCCAGCAGGTCGACAGGGGGCAGAGATACGCAGTATTTT.